This T cell receptor beta chain emerged from a study of blood T cell repertoires in COVID-19. V was pared by 6 bases and J by 1 base, with 6 bases of the junction left unmatched. Germline V gene lookup returns CDR1 MDHEN and CDR2 SYDVKM. This CDR3 contains 16 residues. The table came from immunoSEQ multiplex PCR; TCRdb's copy has only in-frame clones and leaves some out. This sample yields fewer than 60,000 clones, of which 90% are seen a single time; roughly 4% belongs to the top ten. The chain is built from TRBV28 and TRBJ2-3, with 11 positions matching TRBD1. The sequenced sample was peripheral blood. The clonotype comes from a human donor in a cohort sampled during active COVID-19. CDR3 nucleotide sequence: TGTGCCAGCAGGGGGTTGGGACAGGGGGGCACAGATACGCAGTATTTT. The encoded protein is CASRGLGQGGTDTQYF.